The 28 T cell receptor beta chains below come from one sample, sequenced in a study of vaccination effects on CD4 cells after COVID-19. Assay used: immunoSEQ multiplex PCR; TCRdb lists only in-frame clones, some missing. Altogether more than 15,000 clones are present, 65% to 75% being singletons, with the ten largest covering 20% to 25%. Ahead of sequencing, the ViraFEST assay grew antigen-specific CD4+ T cells using viral peptide pools. At the end of nine to ten days of culture, CD4+ T cells were isolated. This person caught SARS-CoV-2 sometime from March to December 2020, and PCR testing confirmed the infection. Each participant received a vaccine that was either BNT162b2 or mRNA-1273, given as two doses. The antigens these receptors bind are not known. This specimen consisted of CD4+ T cells from PBMCs cultured with SARS-CoV-2 spike peptides, obtained after COVID-19 vaccination. The receptors here all came from a human donor who had a prior SARS-CoV-2 infection.

This clone was counted between two and nine times. The chain has TRBV7-2 and TRBJ2-3, with D perhaps matching TRBD1 or TRBD2 (6 bases each). CDR1 SGHTA and CDR2 FQGNSA come from the germline V gene. V was pared by 2 bases and J by 5 bases, with 11 bases between. This CDR3 is 14 amino acids long. CDR3 nucleotides: TGTGCCAGCAGCTTATGGGGGGCTGAAGATACGCAGTATTTT. Translation: CASSLWGAEDTQYF. Using reference TRBV7-2 and TRBJ2-3 for the parts outside the CDR3, the full variable domain is GAGVSQSPSNKVTEKGKDVELRCDPISGHTALYWYRQSLGQGLEFLIYFQGNSAPDKSGLPSDRFSAERTGGSVSTLTIQRTQQEDSAVYLCASSLWGAEDTQYFGPGTRLTVL.

This clone was found a few times. V and J are TRBV10-3 and TRBJ2-6; 8 bases are shared with TRBD1. CDR1 and CDR2 (germline): ENHRY, SYGVKD. The CDR3 loop spans 14 amino acids. V lost 8 bases and J lost 4; bases outside the gene matches: 4. CDR3 in DNA: TGTGCCATCCAGGGGGCGTCAGGGGCCAACGTCCTGACTTTC. Protein: CAIQGASGANVLTF.

In its sample, this clone was seen a few times. The rearrangement links TRBV9 to TRBJ2-3, with TRBD2 as a possible D gene (6 bases). This CDR3 is 15 amino acids long. Germline CDR1 is SGDLS and CDR2 is YYNGEE. V was shortened by 2 bases and J by 1 base, with 11 bases between the two germline ends. The CDR3 loop reads CASSVGGAGTDTQYF. In DNA, the CDR3 is TGTGCCAGCAGCGTTGGCGGGGCGGGCACAGATACGCAGTATTTT.

This chain uses TRBV6-2 or TRBV6-3 with TRBJ2-3, with D perhaps TRBD1 (6 bases). Per the germline V gene, CDR1 is MNHEY and CDR2 is SVGEGT. Trimming removed 4 bases at V and 8 bases at J, with 16 bases between. The CDR3 is 14 amino acids. Here the CDR3 DNA reads TGTGCCAGCAGTTCCATGACAGGCGCAAGTACGCAGTATTTT. Its translation is CASSSMTGASTQYF.

This chain links TRBV7-2 with TRBJ2-7; weak D call: TRBD1 (5 bases). This CDR3 region has 15 residues. The V and J ends lost 0 bases and 1 base respectively, with 10 bases between them. Germline V gene lookup returns CDR1 SGHTA and CDR2 FQGNSA. DNA for the CDR3: TGTGCCAGCAGCTTAGCGGCAGGGATGTCCTACGAGCAGTACTTC. Translating gives CASSLAAGMSYEQYF.

The CDR3 DNA reads as TGTGCCTGGAGCCTCGAGGGGGGGACTGAAGCTTTCTTT. Translated, it gives CAWSLEGGTEAFF. V gene TRBV30 combines with J gene TRBJ1-1; a possible D gene is TRBD1 (6 bases). The germline gives CDR1 GTSNPN, CDR2 SVGIG (reference sequence). CDR3 length equals 13 residues. Trimming shortened V by 3 bases and J by 5 bases, and 13 bases separated the two germline ends.

The genes are TRBV7-2 and TRBJ1-5; D is undetermined. This CDR3 is 13 amino acids long. Germline V gene lookup returns CDR1 SGHTA and CDR2 FQGNSA. Between the trimmed V and J ends, which lost 3 bases and 7 bases, there was a span of 10 bases. CDR3 sequence reads: CASSFIDGQPQHF. The CDR3 nucleotides read TGTGCCAGCAGCTTTATAGATGGACAGCCCCAGCATTTT.

The count of this clone is one. CDR3 in DNA: TGTGCCAGCAGTTACGGGGAAGGAGAGACCCAGTACTTC. Translation: CASSYGEGETQYF. The chain carries TRBV6-5 and TRBJ2-5; D ambiguous. This CDR3 is 13 amino acids long. Germline CDR1 and CDR2: MNHEY and SVGAGI. Trimming pared 2 bases from V and 4 bases from J, leaving 8 bases between.

This chain links TRBV5-4 with TRBJ1-3; TRBD1 is a possible D gene (5 bases). V was cut by 6 bases and J by 0 bases, with 13 bases left in between. In germline, CDR1 is SGHNT, CDR2 YYREEE (reference sequence). The CDR3 is made up of 15 amino acids. The chain's CDR3 is CASKNTGASGNTIYF. The CDR3 nucleotides are TGTGCCAGCAAAAATACAGGAGCCTCTGGAAACACCATATATTTT. Based on the CDR3 plus reference TRBV5-4 and TRBJ1-3, the full variable domain is ETGVTQSPTHLIKTRGQQVTLRCSSQSGHNTVSWYQQALGQGPQFIFQYYREEENGRGNFPPRFSGLQFPNYSSELNVNALELDDSALYLCASKNTGASGNTIYFGEGSWLTVV.

The V gene is TRBV5-1, the J gene TRBJ2-1, with TRBD2 identical over 13 bases. With 2 bases clipped from V and 4 bases from J, the junction kept 3 bases outside the gene matches. The CDR3 length is 16 residues. Per germline, CDR1 SGHRS and CDR2 YFSETQ. The CDR3 sequence: CASSLGTSGMYNEQFF. The CDR3 nucleotides read TGCGCCAGCAGCTTAGGGACTAGCGGGATGTACAATGAGCAGTTCTTC.

The rearrangement links TRBV6-2 or TRBV6-3 to TRBJ2-3; D possibly corresponds to TRBD2 (6 bases). Germline values: CDR1 MNHEY, CDR2 SVGEGT. The V end lost 6 bases, the J end lost 0 bases, and 16 bases lay between the germline ends. The CDR3 contains 16 residues. CDR3 in amino acids: CASSLLGTLSTDTQYF. The DNA of the CDR3 is TGTGCCAGCAGCCTCCTCGGGACTCTCAGCACAGATACGCAGTATTTT.

The CDR3 nucleotides are TGCGCCAGCACACCAAGGGGGGGAAAACTGTTTTTT. It is translated as CASTPRGGKLFF. The chain employs TRBV23-1 and TRBJ1-4, with D possibly TRBD1 on 6 matching bases. TRBV23-1 counts as an open reading frame of uncertain function. The length of the CDR3 is 12 residues. The V gene lost 7 bases and the J gene lost 10 bases, with 13 bases spanning the gap.

V is TRBV23-1 and J is TRBJ2-7; D is possibly TRBD1 or TRBD2 (5 bases each). TRBV23-1 is flagged as an ORF with uncertain function. This CDR3 spans 16 amino acids. The germline V and J ends were trimmed by 1 base and 5 bases, with 18 bases remaining between them. CDR3 sequence: CASSQWDAIVKNEQYF. For the CDR3, the DNA is TGCGCCAGCAGTCAATGGGACGCTATCGTAAAGAACGAGCAGTACTTC.

This chain joins TRBV11-1 and TRBJ1-2; D is uncertain. Germline V gene sequence: CDR1 SGHAT, CDR2 FQDESV (reference sequence). The ends were cut back, 3 bases at V and 2 bases at J, with 7 bases in the middle. The CDR3 is 13 amino acids. The CDR3 DNA follows: TGTGCCAGCAGCTTGGGGTACAACTATGGCTACACCTTC. Protein: CASSLGYNYGYTF.

This chain uses TRBV6-5 with TRBJ1-5; 9 nucleotides line up with TRBD1. The CDR3 spans 15 residues. Trimming removed 9 bases from V and 3 bases from J; junction bases left unmatched: 9. Germline CDR1 is MNHEY and CDR2 is SVGAGI. CDR3 coding DNA: TGTGCCAGTAAGTTTGGACAGGGGCACAATCAGCCCCAGCATTTT. It specifies CASKFGQGHNQPQHF.

The chain joins TRBV11-2 to TRBJ2-1; TRBD2 aligns across 14 bases. J lost 2 bases, V lost 1 base, and 4 bases had no gene match. This CDR3 comprises 18 residues. Germline V gene data show CDR1 as SGHAT and CDR2 as FQNNGV. CDR3 in DNA: TGTGCCAGCAGCTTAGGGGGACTAGCGGGGGATACCTACAATGAGCAGTTCTTC. Its protein product is CASSLGGLAGDTYNEQFF.

The genes are TRBV9 and TRBJ2-5; tentatively, D is TRBD2 (7 bases). The CDR3 runs 15 residues. Germline CDR1 and CDR2: SGDLS and YYNGEE. V was shortened by 0 bases and J by 2 bases, with 11 bases between the two germline ends. The CDR3, as DNA: TGTGCCAGCAGCGTAGAGGGAGGGGGTCAAGAGACCCAGTACTTC. Its protein is CASSVEGGGQETQYF. Combining the CDR3 with reference TRBV9 and TRBJ2-5 gives the whole variable domain DSGVTQTPKHLITATGQRVTLRCSPRSGDLSVYWYQQSLDQGLQFLIQYYNGEERAKGNILERFSAQQFPDLHSELNLSSLELGDSALYFCASSVEGGGQETQYFGPGTRLLVL.

The genes are TRBV10-3 and TRBJ2-2; D gene ambiguous. The V end was cut by 2 bases, the J end by 2 bases, with 6 bases between. This CDR3 spans 14 amino acids. CDR1 and CDR2 (germline): ENHRY, SYGVKD. CDR3 nucleotides: TGTGCCATCAGTGAGACTTACAACACCGGGGAGCTGTTTTTT. Its protein product is CAISETYNTGELFF.

This chain uses TRBV5-6 with TRBJ2-1; no reliable D call. Germline lookup yields CDR1 SGHDT and CDR2 YYEEEE. Trimming stripped 4 bases from V and 4 bases from J, with 15 bases between. The CDR3 spans 15 residues. CDR3 in DNA: TGTGCCAGCAGCCTTTTGGGTCCCATGTACAATGAGCAGTTCTTC. As protein: CASSLLGPMYNEQFF. Full variable domain (remainder filled in from reference TRBV5-6 and TRBJ2-1): DAGVTQSPTHLIKTRGQQVTLRCSPKSGHDTVSWYQQALGQGPQFIFQYYEEEERQRGNFPDRFSGHQFPNYSSELNVNALLLGDSALYLCASSLLGPMYNEQFFGPGTRLTVL.

This clone has only a few counts. The chain recombines TRBV5-1 with TRBJ1-2, with 8 bases matching TRBD1. This CDR3 is built from 15 residues. CDR1 is SGHRS and CDR2 is YFSETQ in the germline V gene. V lost 3 bases to trimming and J lost 4 bases; unmatched junction nucleotides: 8. Written as DNA, the CDR3 is TGCGCCAGCAGCTCCGGTCCTCAGGGGGCCTATGGCTACACCTTC. Amino acids: CASSSGPQGAYGYTF.

This chain uses TRBV30 with TRBJ1-1; D gene uncertain. The CDR3 spans 12 residues. Trimming left V 3 bases short and J 3 bases short, with 8 bases between. Germline V gene data show CDR1 as GTSNPN and CDR2 as SVGIG (reference sequence). CDR3 DNA: TGTGCCTGGAGAAGGAAGTACACTGAAGCTTTCTTT. Residues: CAWRRKYTEAFF. Together with reference TRBV30 and TRBJ1-1, the CDR3 gives the full variable domain: SQTIHQWPATLVQPVGSPLSLECTVEGTSNPNLYWYRQAAGRGLQLLFYSVGIGQISSEVPQNLSASRPQDRQFILSSKKLLLSDSGFYLCAWRRKYTEAFFGQGTRLTVV.

This sequence joins TRBV27 and TRBJ2-5, with D possibly called TRBD1 or TRBD2 (7 bases each). Trimming removed 3 bases from V and 1 base from J, with 21 bases in between. The CDR3 length is 18 residues. Germline V gene lookup returns CDR1 MNHEY and CDR2 SMNVEV (reference sequence). The CDR3 here is CASSFAPNQGGAQETQYF. The CDR3 DNA follows: TGTGCCAGCAGTTTTGCACCTAACCAGGGGGGGGCCCAAGAGACCCAGTACTTC.

This chain links TRBV5-4 with TRBJ2-5; 9 bases agree with TRBD2. This CDR3 contains 15 residues. CDR1 and CDR2 from the germline V gene are SGHNT and YYREEE (reference sequence). The V and J ends lost 2 bases and 2 bases, in that order; junction bases with no gene match: 4. CDR3 amino acids: CASSLGLAHQETQYF. In DNA, the CDR3 is TGTGCCAGCAGCTTAGGACTAGCGCATCAAGAGACCCAGTACTTC.

The chain has TRBV6-2 or TRBV6-3 and TRBJ1-5; tentative D call: TRBD1 (6 bases). The CDR3 has 18 amino acids. Germline-derived CDR1 and CDR2 are MNHEY and SVGEGT. V lost 2 bases and J 0 bases, leaving 17 bases between the germline ends. The CDR3 nucleotides are TGTGCCAGCAGTTACCCTTTCGGTCGGGGGCGTAGCAATCAGCCCCAGCATTTT. As protein: CASSYPFGRGRSNQPQHF.

The gene calls are TRBV28 and TRBJ2-6; no clear D gene. CDR3 size: 18 residues. CDR1 is MDHEN, CDR2 SYDVKM, per germline. The V gene lost 10 bases and the J gene lost 0 bases, with 22 bases spanning the gap. The DNA for the CDR3 is TGTGCCACCAACCCCCCCCCTGGGCGCAACTCTGGGGCCAACGTCCTGACTTTC. Translation: CATNPPPGRNSGANVLTF.

By frequency in the sample, this clone is medium-sized. V usage is TRBV4-3 and J usage is TRBJ2-2; D is perhaps TRBD1 (6 bases). The CDR3 totals 18 residues. V shed 3 bases and J shed 2 bases, with 19 bases lying between them. CDR1 and CDR2 from the germline V gene are LGHNA and YSLEER. The CDR3 sequence is CASSQEQTGPINTGELFF. The CDR3 coding sequence is TGCGCCAGCAGCCAGGAACAGACAGGACCGATCAACACCGGGGAGCTGTTTTTT.

The rearrangement joins TRBV9 to TRBJ2-5; 8 positions agree with TRBD2. The J segment lost 5 bases and the V segment lost 0 bases, leaving 9 bases of the junction unmatched. Per germline, CDR1 SGDLS and CDR2 YYNGEE. The length of the CDR3 is 16 residues. CDR3 sequence: CASSVANGRAGETQYF. The DNA of the CDR3 is TGTGCCAGCAGCGTAGCAAACGGGAGGGCCGGTGAGACCCAGTACTTC.

This chain connects TRBV18 to TRBJ1-3, with 9 bases lining up with TRBD1. CDR3 length: 18 amino acids. Germline CDR1 reads KGHSH; CDR2 reads LQKENI. Unmatched junction bases numbered 8, after V lost 2 bases and J lost 0 bases. This CDR3 is CASSPTGTGPNSGNTIYF. The CDR3 coding sequence is TGTGCCAGCTCACCAACCGGGACAGGGCCTAACTCTGGAAACACCATATATTTT.